A selection of T cell receptor beta chains follows, all from one sample in a study of OX40 agonist ivuxolimab in advanced cancers. The table came from immunoSEQ multiplex PCR; TCRdb's copy has only in-frame clones and leaves some out. The sample records 60,000 to 85,000 clones, about nine tenths being singletons. The sequences come from CD4+ or CD8+ T cells sorted from blood, collected in a trial of the OX40 agonist ivuxolimab. The origin of the receptors is an adult with an advanced solid tumor such as melanoma, head and neck, liver or kidney cancer. Both conserved end residues are part of each CDR3. A D gene is named only where the DNA matches it firmly. The listing skips clone size in some rows; elsewhere it reads once, few, many or a size class.

v_call: TRBV19; clone_size: .; d_call: .; j_call: TRBJ1-1; cdr3_aa: CASTPGRGMNTEAFF; cdr3_nt: TGTGCCAGTACCCCCGGGAGGGGAATGAACACTGAAGCTTTCTTT
v_call: TRBV7-8; clone_size: .; d_call: TRBD1; j_call: TRBJ1-2; cdr3_aa: CASSWSDRAYGYTF; cdr3_nt: TGTGCCAGCAGCTGGTCCGACAGGGCCTATGGCTACACCTTC
v_call: TRBV5-5; clone_size: .; d_call: TRBD2; j_call: TRBJ2-7; cdr3_aa: CASSSLAGVSYEQYF; cdr3_nt: TGTGCCAGCAGCTCCCTAGCGGGGGTGTCCTACGAGCAGTACTTC
v_call: TRBV6-1; clone_size: once; d_call: .; j_call: TRBJ2-7; cdr3_aa: CASSESPFLALSSYEQYF; cdr3_nt: TGTGCCAGCAGTGAATCCCCCTTTCTAGCGTTAAGCTCCTACGAGCAGTACTTC
v_call: TRBV6-1; clone_size: .; d_call: .; j_call: TRBJ1-4; cdr3_aa: CASSVDSRDPTNEKLFF; cdr3_nt: TGTGCCAGCAGTGTCGACAGCCGAGACCCAACTAATGAAAAACTGTTTTTT
v_call: TRBV7-7; clone_size: .; d_call: .; j_call: TRBJ2-2; cdr3_aa: CASSLLGAGELFF; cdr3_nt: TGTGCTAGCAGCTTACTGGGGGCCGGGGAGCTGTTTTTT
v_call: TRBV6-5; clone_size: .; d_call: TRBD2; j_call: TRBJ2-7; cdr3_aa: CASSLLAGLLYEQYF; cdr3_nt: TGTGCCAGCAGCCTACTAGCGGGCCTTCTCTACGAGCAGTACTTC
v_call: TRBV7-2; clone_size: .; d_call: TRBD2; j_call: TRBJ2-2; cdr3_aa: CASSPRLARELFF; cdr3_nt: TGTGCCAGCAGCCCCCGACTAGCGAGGGAGCTGTTTTTT
v_call: TRBV6-1; clone_size: .; d_call: .; j_call: TRBJ1-1; cdr3_aa: CASSSPTGGTEAFF; cdr3_nt: TGTGCCAGCAGTTCCCCGACGGGCGGCACTGAAGCTTTCTTT
v_call: TRBV5-1; clone_size: .; d_call: .; j_call: TRBJ1-5; cdr3_aa: CASSEAGVSNQPQHF; cdr3_nt: TGCGCCAGCAGCGAGGCAGGGGTGAGCAATCAGCCCCAGCATTTT
v_call: TRBV23-1; clone_size: once; d_call: .; j_call: TRBJ2-5; cdr3_aa: CASGSWGETQYF; cdr3_nt: TGCGCCAGCGGGTCCTGGGGGGAGACCCAGTACTTC
v_call: TRBV5-1; clone_size: .; d_call: TRBD2; j_call: TRBJ2-1; cdr3_aa: CASRRTSGLSSYNEQFF; cdr3_nt: TGCGCCAGCAGGCGGACTAGCGGGCTTAGCTCCTACAATGAGCAGTTCTTC
v_call: TRBV5-4; clone_size: .; d_call: .; j_call: TRBJ1-2; cdr3_aa: CASSLNLPSNGYTF; cdr3_nt: TGTGCCAGCAGCTTGAACCTTCCCTCGAACGGCTACACCTTC
v_call: TRBV19; clone_size: .; d_call: .; j_call: TRBJ1-5; cdr3_aa: CASSIGRKGGRDNQPQHF; cdr3_nt: TGTGCCAGTAGTATAGGGAGGAAGGGGGGAAGGGACAATCAGCCCCAGCATTTT
v_call: TRBV28; clone_size: .; d_call: .; j_call: TRBJ1-6; cdr3_aa: CASSPPGDSPLHF; cdr3_nt: TGTGCCAGCAGCCCTCCAGGGGATTCACCCCTCCACTTT
v_call: TRBV5-1; clone_size: .; d_call: TRBD2; j_call: TRBJ2-1; cdr3_aa: CASSLLAGDGYNEQFF; cdr3_nt: TGCGCCAGCAGCTTACTAGCGGGAGACGGGTACAATGAGCAGTTCTTC
v_call: TRBV21-1; clone_size: few; d_call: .; j_call: TRBJ1-5; cdr3_aa: CASRGQGADQPQHF; cdr3_nt: TGTGCCAGCAGAGGACAGGGGGCCGATCAGCCCCAGCATTTT
v_call: TRBV5-6; clone_size: .; d_call: TRBD2; j_call: TRBJ2-7; cdr3_aa: CASSTPLAGEAYEQYF; cdr3_nt: TGTGCCAGCTCTACCCCTCTAGCGGGAGAAGCCTACGAGCAGTACTTC
v_call: TRBV19; clone_size: .; d_call: .; j_call: TRBJ2-7; cdr3_aa: CASSPFAGVEQYF; cdr3_nt: TGTGCCAGCTCTCCTTTTGCAGGGGTCGAGCAGTACTTC
v_call: TRBV5-1; clone_size: few; d_call: .; j_call: TRBJ1-6; cdr3_aa: CASSWGTLSPLHF; cdr3_nt: TGCGCCAGCAGCTGGGGGACTCTATCACCCCTCCACTTT
v_call: TRBV28; clone_size: .; d_call: .; j_call: TRBJ2-1; cdr3_aa: CASSLRNEQFF; cdr3_nt: TGTGCCAGCAGCCTTAGGAATGAGCAGTTCTTC
v_call: TRBV11-2; clone_size: .; d_call: .; j_call: TRBJ1-4; cdr3_aa: CASSLDPNEKLLF; cdr3_nt: TGTGCCAGCAGCTTAGATCCAAATGAAAAACTGCTTTTT
v_call: TRBV28; clone_size: .; d_call: .; j_call: TRBJ2-7; cdr3_aa: CASSLAIEQYF; cdr3_nt: TGTGCCAGCAGTTTGGCGATAGAGCAGTACTTC
v_call: TRBV5-1; clone_size: .; d_call: .; j_call: TRBJ1-2; cdr3_aa: CASSPTGRDGYTF; cdr3_nt: TGCGCCAGCAGCCCGACAGGACGAGATGGCTACACCTTC
v_call: TRBV5-5; clone_size: .; d_call: .; j_call: TRBJ1-1; cdr3_aa: CASSPGTASEAFF; cdr3_nt: TGTGCCAGCAGTCCCGGGACGGCCTCTGAAGCTTTCTTT
v_call: TRBV5-6; clone_size: .; d_call: .; j_call: TRBJ2-5; cdr3_aa: CASSLVSQETQYF; cdr3_nt: TGTGCCAGCAGCTTGGTCAGTCAAGAGACCCAGTACTTC
v_call: TRBV5-5; clone_size: once; d_call: TRBD1; j_call: TRBJ2-3; cdr3_aa: CASSFFSHRGRPTDTQYF; cdr3_nt: TGTGCCAGCAGCTTCTTTAGCCACAGGGGACGCCCCACAGATACGCAGTATTTT
v_call: TRBV15; clone_size: .; d_call: .; j_call: TRBJ1-3; cdr3_aa: CATSRDGGTDSGNTIYF; cdr3_nt: TGTGCCACCAGCAGAGATGGGGGGACTGACTCTGGAAACACCATATATTTT
v_call: TRBV30; clone_size: medium-sized; d_call: .; j_call: TRBJ1-1; cdr3_aa: CAWTLRVNTEAFF; cdr3_nt: TGTGCCTGGACTCTCCGGGTGAACACTGAAGCTTTCTTT
v_call: TRBV7-9; clone_size: .; d_call: TRBD1; j_call: TRBJ1-3; cdr3_aa: CASSLLGQLSGNTIYF; cdr3_nt: TGTGCCAGCAGCTTACTGGGACAGCTTTCTGGAAACACCATATATTTT
v_call: TRBV4-1; clone_size: .; d_call: .; j_call: TRBJ2-1; cdr3_aa: CASSHTSGRSNNEQFF; cdr3_nt: TGCGCCAGCAGCCACACGAGCGGAAGGAGCAACAATGAGCAGTTCTTC
v_call: TRBV30; clone_size: .; d_call: .; j_call: TRBJ1-1; cdr3_aa: CAWSVTVNTEAFF; cdr3_nt: TGTGCCTGGAGTGTGACAGTGAACACTGAAGCTTTCTTT
v_call: TRBV2; clone_size: few; d_call: .; j_call: TRBJ2-1; cdr3_aa: CASTPGGIGTYNEQFF; cdr3_nt: TGTGCCAGCACCCCGGGTGGTATAGGGACTTACAATGAGCAGTTCTTC
v_call: TRBV5-1; clone_size: .; d_call: TRBD1; j_call: TRBJ2-7; cdr3_aa: CASRQGTGFSYEQYF; cdr3_nt: TGCGCCAGCAGACAAGGGACAGGCTTCTCCTACGAGCAGTACTTC
v_call: TRBV7-6; clone_size: .; d_call: TRBD1; j_call: TRBJ2-2; cdr3_aa: CASSSNRGLSGELFF; cdr3_nt: TGTGCCAGCAGCTCTAACAGGGGGCTTAGCGGGGAGCTGTTTTTT
v_call: TRBV7-8; clone_size: .; d_call: .; j_call: TRBJ2-1; cdr3_aa: CASSPDPFRAGDEQFF; cdr3_nt: TGTGCCAGCAGCCCAGACCCCTTTAGGGCCGGGGATGAGCAGTTCTTC
v_call: TRBV6-1; clone_size: once; d_call: .; j_call: TRBJ2-1; cdr3_aa: CASKQGSYNEQFF; cdr3_nt: TGTGCCAGCAAGCAGGGCTCCTACAATGAGCAGTTCTTC
v_call: TRBV5-1; clone_size: .; d_call: TRBD1; j_call: TRBJ1-3; cdr3_aa: CASSPQGQGAAGNTIYF; cdr3_nt: TGCGCCAGCAGCCCACAAGGACAGGGGGCGGCTGGAAACACCATATATTTT
v_call: TRBV9; clone_size: .; d_call: .; j_call: TRBJ2-3; cdr3_aa: CASSVAKDTQYF; cdr3_nt: TGTGCCAGCAGCGTAGCCAAAGATACGCAGTATTTT
v_call: TRBV6-6; clone_size: .; d_call: .; j_call: TRBJ1-1; cdr3_aa: CASSTTGNTEAFF; cdr3_nt: TGTGCCAGCAGTACCACAGGGAACACTGAAGCTTTCTTT
v_call: TRBV18; clone_size: few; d_call: .; j_call: TRBJ1-5; cdr3_aa: CASSPRDDSNQPQHF; cdr3_nt: TGTGCCAGCTCACCGAGAGACGATAGCAATCAGCCCCAGCATTTT
v_call: TRBV6-5; clone_size: .; d_call: .; j_call: TRBJ2-6; cdr3_aa: CASSYARSGANVLTF; cdr3_nt: TGTGCCAGCAGTTACGCCCGCTCTGGGGCCAACGTCCTGACTTTC
v_call: TRBV5-1; clone_size: .; d_call: .; j_call: TRBJ2-1; cdr3_aa: CASTQGGVDNEQFF; cdr3_nt: TGCGCCAGCACCCAGGGGGGGGTTGACAATGAGCAGTTCTTC
v_call: TRBV18; clone_size: .; d_call: .; j_call: TRBJ2-2; cdr3_aa: CASSPLATLGPRSTGELFF; cdr3_nt: TGTGCCAGCTCACCACTAGCGACCTTGGGACCGCGGAGCACCGGGGAGCTGTTTTTT
v_call: TRBV19; clone_size: .; d_call: .; j_call: TRBJ2-1; cdr3_aa: CASIGLSGVGYNEQFF; cdr3_nt: TGTGCCAGTATTGGACTGTCGGGAGTGGGATACAATGAGCAGTTCTTC